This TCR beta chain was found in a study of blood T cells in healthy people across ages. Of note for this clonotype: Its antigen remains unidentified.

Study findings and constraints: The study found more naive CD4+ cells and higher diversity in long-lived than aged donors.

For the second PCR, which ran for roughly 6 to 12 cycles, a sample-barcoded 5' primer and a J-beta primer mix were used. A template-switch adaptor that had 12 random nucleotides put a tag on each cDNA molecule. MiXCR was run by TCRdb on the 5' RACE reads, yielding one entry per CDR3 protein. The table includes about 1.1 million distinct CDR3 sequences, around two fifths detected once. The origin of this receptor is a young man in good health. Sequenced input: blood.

CDR3 nucleotide sequence: TGCGCCAGCGGTCGCGCCGGGGACTATGGCTACACCTTC. Translated, it gives CASGRAGDYGYTF. The chain couples TRBV10-2 to TRBJ1-2; D not certain. The CDR3 length is 13 residues. V was cut by 8 bases and J by 3 bases, with 13 bases left in between. Per the germline V gene, CDR1 is WSHSY and CDR2 is SAAADI.